The T cell receptor (beta chain) under discussion was sequenced for a study of response to subunit inactivated influenza vaccine. From germline, CDR1 is LGHDT and CDR2 YNNKEL (reference sequence). The CDR3 has 15 residues. V gave up 1 base and J gave up 7 bases, with 14 bases separating them. With respect to this clonotype: Antigen: not known.

General observations from the study: The authors suggested that few new T cells are recruited per seasonal influenza vaccination.

A single record per CDR3 protein comes from TCRdb applying MiXCR to the RT-PCR reads. The sample lists fewer than 700,000 distinct CDR3 sequences, over 10% seen once, with under 15% in the top ten. J is TRBJ2-1 and V is TRBV3-1; the D gene could be TRBD1 or TRBD2 (6 bases each). The TCR sequence derives from a man aged 50 to 60 who received an inactivated influenza vaccine. Specimen: PBMCs from blood, collected about 40 days after vaccination. The CDR3 nucleotides are TGTGCCAGCAGCCAAGGACGGGGGCTTGGGAATGAGCAGTTCTTC. Amino acids: CASSQGRGLGNEQFF.